The text below deals with one T cell receptor beta chain. Clones were sequenced by immunoSEQ multiplex PCR, and TCRdb holds only the in-frame ones, with some missing. The table has 600,000 to 700,000 clones, about three quarters seen once; the top ten hold 1.5% to 2%. Germline CDR1 is SGHVS and CDR2 is FQNEAQ. The CDR3 loop spans 14 amino acids. V shed 5 bases and J shed 0 bases, with 8 bases lying between them. The sample comes from a study of shared clonotypes between healthy human individuals. This clonotype originated in a woman aged 25 to 45 in good health. This sequence joins TRBV7-8 and TRBJ2-4; D remains ambiguous. Sequencing was carried out using memory CD4+ T cells sorted from blood. As to subset: CD45RA-negative fraction. The CDR3 sequence: CASSPRLAKNIQYF. The CDR3 nucleotides are TGTGCCAGCAGCCCCCGACTAGCCAAAAACATTCAGTACTTC.